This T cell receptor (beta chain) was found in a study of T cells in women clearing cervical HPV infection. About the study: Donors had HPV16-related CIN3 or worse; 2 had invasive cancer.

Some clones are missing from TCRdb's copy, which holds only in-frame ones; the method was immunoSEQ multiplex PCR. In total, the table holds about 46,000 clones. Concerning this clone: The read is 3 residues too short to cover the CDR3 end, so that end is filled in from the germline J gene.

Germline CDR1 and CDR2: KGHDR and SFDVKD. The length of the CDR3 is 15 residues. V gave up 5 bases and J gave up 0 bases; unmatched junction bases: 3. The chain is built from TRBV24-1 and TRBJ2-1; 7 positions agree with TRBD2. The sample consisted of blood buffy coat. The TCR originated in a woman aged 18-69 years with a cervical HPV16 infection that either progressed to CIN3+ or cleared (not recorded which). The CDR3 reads CATSARGSSYNEQFF. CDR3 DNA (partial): TGTGCCACCAGTGCCCGCGGGAGCTCCTACAATGAG.